Below, one T cell receptor (beta chain) is given with its context. This receptor's antigen is unknown. Base qualities are not recorded, but no much larger clone differs from it by a single base. The method was 5' RACE. The sequencing machine was an Illumina HiSeq 2500. The second PCR ran for about 6 to 11 cycles and used a J-beta primer mix along with a sample-barcoded 5' primer. A unique molecular identifier was introduced onto each TCR beta cDNA molecule by a template-switch 5' adaptor carrying 12 random nucleotides. Each sample yielded at least 3 million CDR3-containing paired-end reads. All of the RNA was converted into first-strand cDNA using the Mint cDNA synthesis kit, with a TRBC-specific oligonucleotide serving as the primer. After uracil-DNA glycosylase treatment, a first 18-cycle PCR used universal primers M1SS and BC2_uni_R on all cDNA. As for the authors' bioinformatics: Normalization of each sample was performed by random selection of 1 million high-quality reads, each carrying a distinct molecular identifier. Reads sharing molecular identifiers were discarded rather than binned into consensus sequences. MiTCR, with a Q25 quality threshold and the strictest error-elimination algorithm, was used for CDR3 identification, clonotype clustering and error correction. A nonparametric unseen species model with Euler transformation was used to estimate lower-bound total TCR beta diversity. TCRdb's own reprocessing of the public reads used fastp at Q25 and MiXCR and kept productive beta chains. Each entry merges the rows of one CDR3 protein and shows their most common DNA and genes. The V and J calls shown here were made by TCRdb, not taken from the authors' results. The sample table shows under 1,000,000 distinct CDR3 sequences, and about 47% are seen once. The ten largest clones capture 15% to 20% of the sample.

Donors were 39 systemically healthy Caucasian individuals from Russia aged about 6 to 100 years. Each donor gave around 9.5 milliliters of peripheral blood, collected into EDTA-treated Vacutainer tubes. Ficoll-Paque density-gradient centrifugation was used to isolate PBMCs, with at least 6 million obtained per sample. Trizol reagent was used to extract total RNA from the PBMCs, yielding at least 6 micrograms per sample. Naive CD45RAhigh/CD27high T cell percentages were measured by flow cytometry on a PBMC aliquot from every donor. The record originates from a study of blood T cells in healthy people across ages (dated by TCRdb to 2013 to 2016). For the study in its entirety: In model experiments, template switching captured roughly one uniquely barcoded TCR beta cDNA molecule for every two T cells. To track age-related changes in TCR beta repertoire diversity, the study relied on deep sequencing normalized with unique cDNA molecular identifiers. The donors were split into four age groups: young (average about 16 years), middle-aged (39), aged (over 55) and long-lived (under 90). To avoid experimental bias, donors of different ages were distributed randomly across sequencing lanes. The study analyzed two additional independent replicas of 1 million unique cDNA reads from the same blood draw for two donors, one aged 18 to 30 and one aged 80 or older.

Study-level results and caveats: Since profiling was done on bulk unsorted PBMCs, naive and antigen-experienced compartments could not be conclusively compared. Total diversity estimates from one million sequenced T cells were considered lower bounds and underestimates. Observed TCR beta diversity per million T cells fell roughly linearly with age, and a significant reduction was already apparent by age around 40. Compared with the aged group, the long-lived group had more naive CD4+ T cells, fewer expanded clones and increased TCR diversity, suggesting age selection. The percentage of naive T cells measured by flow cytometry correlated strongly with observed TCR beta diversity. The CMV infection status of donors was not known, potentially confounding age-related changes in expanded clonotypes.

Based on the germline V gene, the CDR1 and CDR2 sequences are KGHSH and LQKENI. The CDR3 numbers 18 residues from cysteine through phenylalanine. Left in the record is the CDR3 DNA by itself, 54 bases read in frame from the first base. This receptor was taken from a man older than 75 in good health. The sequencing sample was made of blood. The chain was built from TRBV18 and TRBJ2-7; TRBD2 is a possible D gene, resting on 6 matching bases. With the DNA end fitting TRBJ2-5 better, the J assignment may be wrong. The CDR3 protein sequence reads: CASSPPGGGSLMVETQYF. DNA sequence: TGTGCCAGCTCACCACCTGGAGGAGGGAGTCTGATGGTAGAGACCCAGTACTTC.